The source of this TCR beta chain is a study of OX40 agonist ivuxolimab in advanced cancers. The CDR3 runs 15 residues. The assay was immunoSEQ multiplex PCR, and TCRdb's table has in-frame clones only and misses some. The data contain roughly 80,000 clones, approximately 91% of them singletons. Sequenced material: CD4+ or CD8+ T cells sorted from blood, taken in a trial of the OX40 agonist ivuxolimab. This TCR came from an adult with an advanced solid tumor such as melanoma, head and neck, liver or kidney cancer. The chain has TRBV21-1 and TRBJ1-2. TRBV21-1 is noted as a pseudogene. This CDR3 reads CASSKAPRPRYGYTF. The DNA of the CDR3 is TGTGCCAGCAGCAAAGCGCCGCGCCCACGCTATGGCTACACCTTC.